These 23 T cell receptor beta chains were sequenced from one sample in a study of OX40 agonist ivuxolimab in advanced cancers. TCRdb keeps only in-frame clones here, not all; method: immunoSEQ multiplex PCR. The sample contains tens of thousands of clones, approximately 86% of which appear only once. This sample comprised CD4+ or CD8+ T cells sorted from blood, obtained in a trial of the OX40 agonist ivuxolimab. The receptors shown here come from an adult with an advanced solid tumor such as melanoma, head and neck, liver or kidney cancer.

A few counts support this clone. DNA of the CDR3: TGCGCCAGCAGCCATCGCCTGAGGGGATTTGGGACCTACAATGAGCAGTTCTTC. Protein product: CASSHRLRGFGTYNEQFF. The chain recombines TRBV4-3 with TRBJ2-1, with D tentatively TRBD1 or TRBD2 (5 bases each). Trimming left V 3 bases short and J 2 bases short, with 20 bases between. This CDR3 is built from 18 residues. Germline V gene sequence: CDR1 LGHNA, CDR2 YSLEER.

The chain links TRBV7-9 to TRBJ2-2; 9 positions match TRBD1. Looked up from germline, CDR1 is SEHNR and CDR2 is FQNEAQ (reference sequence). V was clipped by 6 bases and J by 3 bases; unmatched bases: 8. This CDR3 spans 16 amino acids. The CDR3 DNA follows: TGTGCCAGCAGTCACAGGGGGCGCTGGGACACCGGGGAGCTGTTTTTT. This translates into CASSHRGRWDTGELFF.

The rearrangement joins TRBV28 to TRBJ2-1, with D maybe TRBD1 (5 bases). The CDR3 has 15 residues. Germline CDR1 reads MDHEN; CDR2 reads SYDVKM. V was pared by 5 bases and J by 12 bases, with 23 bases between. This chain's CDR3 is CASSTRSAQVRTQFF. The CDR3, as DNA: TGTGCCAGCAGTACCCGTTCTGCACAGGTACGAACGCAGTTCTTC.

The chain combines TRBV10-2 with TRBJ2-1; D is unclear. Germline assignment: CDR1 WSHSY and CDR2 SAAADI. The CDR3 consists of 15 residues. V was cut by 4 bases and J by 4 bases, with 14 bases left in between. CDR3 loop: CASSGVGGNYNEQFF. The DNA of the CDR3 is TGCGCCAGCAGTGGGGTTGGCGGCAATTACAATGAGCAGTTCTTC.

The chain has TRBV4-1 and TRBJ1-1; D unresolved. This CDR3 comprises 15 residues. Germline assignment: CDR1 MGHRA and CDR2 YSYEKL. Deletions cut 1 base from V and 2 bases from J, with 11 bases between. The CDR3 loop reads CASSQARGTNTEAFF. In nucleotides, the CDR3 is TGCGCCAGCAGCCAAGCGCGGGGAACCAACACTGAAGCTTTCTTT.

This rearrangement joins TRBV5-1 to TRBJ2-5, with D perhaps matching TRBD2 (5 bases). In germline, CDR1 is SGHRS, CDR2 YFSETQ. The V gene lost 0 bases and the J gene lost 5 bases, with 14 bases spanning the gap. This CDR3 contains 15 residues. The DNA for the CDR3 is TGCGCCAGCAGCTTGGAGTCGGCTAGCAGGGAGACCCAGTACTTC. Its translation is CASSLESASRETQYF.

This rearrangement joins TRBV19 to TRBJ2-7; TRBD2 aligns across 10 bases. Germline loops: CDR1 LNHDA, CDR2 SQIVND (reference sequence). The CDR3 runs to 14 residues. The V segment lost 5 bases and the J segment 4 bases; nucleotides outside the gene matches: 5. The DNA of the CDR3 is TGTGCCAGTAGTCCTAGCGGGGGCAGATACGAGCAGTACTTC. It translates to CASSPSGGRYEQYF.

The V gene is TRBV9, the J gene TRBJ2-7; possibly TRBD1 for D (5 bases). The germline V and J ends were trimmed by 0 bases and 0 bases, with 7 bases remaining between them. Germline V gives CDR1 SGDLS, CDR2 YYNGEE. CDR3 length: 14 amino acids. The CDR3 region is CASSVATGSYEQYF. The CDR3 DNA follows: TGTGCCAGCAGCGTAGCTACAGGCTCCTACGAGCAGTACTTC.

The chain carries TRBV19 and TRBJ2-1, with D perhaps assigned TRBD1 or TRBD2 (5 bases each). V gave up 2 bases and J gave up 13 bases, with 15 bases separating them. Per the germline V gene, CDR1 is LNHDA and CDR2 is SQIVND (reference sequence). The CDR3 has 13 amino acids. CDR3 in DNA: TGTGCCAGTAGTATATTGAGGGGCGCGGTTCAGTTCTTC. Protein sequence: CASSILRGAVQFF.

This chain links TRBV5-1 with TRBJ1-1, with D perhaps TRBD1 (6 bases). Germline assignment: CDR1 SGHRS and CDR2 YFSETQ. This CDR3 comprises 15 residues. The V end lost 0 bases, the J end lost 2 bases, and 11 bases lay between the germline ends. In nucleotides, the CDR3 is TGCGCCAGCAGCTTGGGGGACAACAGAAACACTGAAGCTTTCTTT. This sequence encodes CASSLGDNRNTEAFF.

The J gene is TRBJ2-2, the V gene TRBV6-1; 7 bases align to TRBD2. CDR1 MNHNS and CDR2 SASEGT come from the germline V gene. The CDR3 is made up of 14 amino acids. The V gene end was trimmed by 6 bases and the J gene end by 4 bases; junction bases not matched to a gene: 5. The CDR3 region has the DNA TGTGCCAGCAGGGCGGGAGTGGTCACCGGGGAGCTGTTTTTT. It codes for CASRAGVVTGELFF.

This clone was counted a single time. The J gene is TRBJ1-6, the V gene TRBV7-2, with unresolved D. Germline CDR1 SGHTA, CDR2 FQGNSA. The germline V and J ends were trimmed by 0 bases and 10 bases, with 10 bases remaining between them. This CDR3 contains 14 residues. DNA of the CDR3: TGTGCCAGCAGCTTAGCCGGGGTGCGCTCACCCCTCCACTTT. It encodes CASSLAGVRSPLHF.

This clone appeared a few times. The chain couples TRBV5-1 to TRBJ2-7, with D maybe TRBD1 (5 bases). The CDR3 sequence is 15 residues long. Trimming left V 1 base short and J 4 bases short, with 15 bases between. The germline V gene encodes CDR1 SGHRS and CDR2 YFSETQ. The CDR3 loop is CASSLTTRKGYEQYF. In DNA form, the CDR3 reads TGCGCCAGCAGCTTGACGACTCGGAAGGGGTACGAGCAGTACTTC.

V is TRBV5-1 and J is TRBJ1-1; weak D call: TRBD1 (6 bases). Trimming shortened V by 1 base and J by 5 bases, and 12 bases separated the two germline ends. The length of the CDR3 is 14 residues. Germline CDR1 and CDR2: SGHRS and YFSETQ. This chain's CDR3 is CASSLLGGSTEAFF. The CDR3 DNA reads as TGCGCCAGCAGCTTGTTGGGGGGCAGTACTGAAGCTTTCTTT.

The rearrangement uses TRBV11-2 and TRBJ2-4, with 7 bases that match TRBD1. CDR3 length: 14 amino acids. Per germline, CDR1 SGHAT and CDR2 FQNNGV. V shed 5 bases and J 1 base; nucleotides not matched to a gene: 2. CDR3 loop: CASSLDRAKNIQYF. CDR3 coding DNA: TGTGCCAGCAGCCTGGACAGGGCCAAAAACATTCAGTACTTC. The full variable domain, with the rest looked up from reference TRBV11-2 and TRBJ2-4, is EAGVAQSPRYKIIEKRQSVAFWCNPISGHATLYWYQQILGQGPKLLIQFQNNGVVDDSQLPKDRFSAERLKGVDSTLKIQPAKLEDSAVYLCASSLDRAKNIQYFGAGTRLSVL.

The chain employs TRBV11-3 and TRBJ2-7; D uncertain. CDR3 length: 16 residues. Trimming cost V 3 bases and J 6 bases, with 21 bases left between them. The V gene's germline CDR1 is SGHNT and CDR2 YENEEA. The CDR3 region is CASSFLDSGEECEQYF. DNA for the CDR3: TGTGCCAGCAGCTTCCTCGACTCCGGAGAGGAGTGCGAGCAGTACTTC.

This CDR3 is CATRGSRPFTDTQYF. The CDR3 coding sequence is TGTGCCACCAGGGGGTCAAGGCCTTTCACAGATACGCAGTATTTT. This chain uses TRBV7-9 with TRBJ2-3; 7 nucleotides agree with TRBD1. The junction had 12 bases not matched to a gene; V was cut back by 10 bases and J by 2 bases. This CDR3 is built from 15 residues. Germline assignment: CDR1 SEHNR and CDR2 FQNEAQ (reference sequence).

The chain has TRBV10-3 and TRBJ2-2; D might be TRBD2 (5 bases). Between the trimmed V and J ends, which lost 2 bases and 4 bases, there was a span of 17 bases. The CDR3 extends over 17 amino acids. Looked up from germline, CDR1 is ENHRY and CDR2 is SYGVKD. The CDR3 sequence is CAISEATSGRGTGELFF. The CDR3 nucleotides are TGTGCCATCAGTGAGGCTACCAGCGGCCGGGGCACCGGGGAGCTGTTTTTT.

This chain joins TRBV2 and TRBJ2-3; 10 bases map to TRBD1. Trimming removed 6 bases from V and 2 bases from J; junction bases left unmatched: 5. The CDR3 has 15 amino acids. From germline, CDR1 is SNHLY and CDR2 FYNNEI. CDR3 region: CASRRDRGPTDTQYF. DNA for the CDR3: TGTGCCAGCAGGCGGGACAGGGGTCCCACAGATACGCAGTATTTT.

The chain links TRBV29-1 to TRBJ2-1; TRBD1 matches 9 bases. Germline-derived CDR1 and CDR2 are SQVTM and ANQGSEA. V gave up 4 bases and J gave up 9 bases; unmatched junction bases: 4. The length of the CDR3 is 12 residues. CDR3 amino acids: CSVATGGFEQFF. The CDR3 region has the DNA TGCAGCGTTGCCACAGGGGGCTTTGAGCAGTTCTTC.

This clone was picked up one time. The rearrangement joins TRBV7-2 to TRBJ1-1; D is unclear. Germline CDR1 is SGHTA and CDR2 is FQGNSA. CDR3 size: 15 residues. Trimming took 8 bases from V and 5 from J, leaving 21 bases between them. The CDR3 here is CASPYAMNPGTEAFF. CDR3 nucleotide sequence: TGTGCCAGCCCCTACGCTATGAATCCGGGAACTGAAGCTTTCTTT.

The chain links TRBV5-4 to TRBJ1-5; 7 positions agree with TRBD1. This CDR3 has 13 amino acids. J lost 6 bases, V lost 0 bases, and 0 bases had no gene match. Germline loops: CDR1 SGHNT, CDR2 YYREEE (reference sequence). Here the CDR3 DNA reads TGTGCCAGCAGCTTGGCAGGGGGTCAGCCCCAGCATTTT. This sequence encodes CASSLAGGQPQHF.

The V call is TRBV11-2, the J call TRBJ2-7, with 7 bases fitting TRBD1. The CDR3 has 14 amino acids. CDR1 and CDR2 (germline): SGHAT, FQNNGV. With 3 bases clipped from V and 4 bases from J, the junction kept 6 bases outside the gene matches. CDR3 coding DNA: TGTGCCAGCAGCTTGGGGACAGTGGAGTACGAGCAGTACTTC. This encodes CASSLGTVEYEQYF.